A single sample gave rise to the 7 T cell receptor beta chains below, sequenced in a study of T cells after yellow fever vaccination. TCRdb ran MiXCR on the 5' RACE reads and lists one entry per CDR3 protein. The sample shows a few hundred thousand distinct CDR3 sequences, around 12% of them seen only once. The material was CD4+ T cells sorted from PBMCs, obtained 15 days after the yellow fever booster vaccination. These TCRs come from a man younger than 30 who received the YFV17D yellow fever vaccine.

This chain joins TRBV3-1 and TRBJ1-4; a weak D match, TRBD1 (5 bases). The CDR3 is 15 amino acids. The germline V gene encodes CDR1 LGHDT and CDR2 YNNKEL (reference sequence). V lost 3 bases and J lost 5, with 13 bases in between. CDR3 amino acids: CASSHDSIGNEKLFF. The CDR3 DNA is TGTGCCAGCAGCCACGACAGTATCGGGAATGAAAAACTGTTTTTT.

This rearrangement joins TRBV12-5 to TRBJ1-3, with 11 bases matching TRBD1. The CDR3 sequence is 15 residues long. Unmatched junction bases numbered 10, after V lost 6 bases and J lost 9 bases. CDR1 LGHNT and CDR2 FRNRAP come from the germline V gene. CDR3 loop: CASGHPGQGVPTIYF. In DNA form, the CDR3 reads TGTGCTAGTGGGCACCCGGGACAGGGGGTACCCACCATATATTTT.

The rearrangement uses TRBV7-2 and TRBJ1-5; D is ambiguous. Trimming cost V 2 bases and J 11 bases, with 16 bases left between them. The germline CDR1 and CDR2 sequences are SGHTA and FQGNSA. The CDR3 is made up of 14 amino acids. The CDR3 region is CASSLKRTGEAQHF. CDR3 nucleotides: TGTGCCAGCAGCTTAAAAAGGACGGGTGAGGCCCAGCATTTT.

There are a few counts of this clonotype. The CDR3 sequence is CASSLLLSGGIGGYTEAFF. For the CDR3, the DNA is TGTGCCAGCAGCCTGTTGCTCTCCGGAGGGATTGGGGGCTACACTGAAGCTTTCTTT. The rearrangement joins TRBV5-5 to TRBJ1-1, with D possibly TRBD1 on 6 matching bases. V shed 4 bases and J shed 3 bases, with 28 bases lying between them. The CDR3 consists of 19 residues. Germline CDR1 reads SGHKS; CDR2 reads YYEKEE (reference sequence).

The chain employs TRBV6-5 and TRBJ1-1, with D hard to call. CDR1 MNHEY and CDR2 SVGAGI come from the germline V gene. The length of the CDR3 is 14 residues. Trimming removed 2 bases at V and 1 base at J, with 8 bases between. The CDR3 sequence: CASSYVPSNTEAFF. DNA for the CDR3: TGTGCCAGCAGTTACGTCCCGTCGAACACTGAAGCTTTCTTT.

The gene calls are TRBV20-1 and TRBJ1-6; D is ambiguous. This CDR3 is built from 13 residues. Germline V gene lookup returns CDR1 DFQATT and CDR2 SNEGSKA (reference sequence). V was cut by 1 base and J by 2 bases, with 3 bases left in between. The CDR3 DNA reads as TGCAGTGCTAGAGGGGCCTATAATTCACCCCTCCACTTT. Protein sequence: CSARGAYNSPLHF.

The chain joins TRBV10-3 to TRBJ1-4; D is undetermined. V lost 4 bases and J 6 bases, leaving 9 bases between the germline ends. The CDR3 extends over 13 amino acids. The germline gives CDR1 ENHRY, CDR2 SYGVKD. CDR3: CAISGQSDEKLFF. The CDR3 bases are TGTGCCATCAGTGGCCAGTCTGATGAAAAACTGTTTTTT.